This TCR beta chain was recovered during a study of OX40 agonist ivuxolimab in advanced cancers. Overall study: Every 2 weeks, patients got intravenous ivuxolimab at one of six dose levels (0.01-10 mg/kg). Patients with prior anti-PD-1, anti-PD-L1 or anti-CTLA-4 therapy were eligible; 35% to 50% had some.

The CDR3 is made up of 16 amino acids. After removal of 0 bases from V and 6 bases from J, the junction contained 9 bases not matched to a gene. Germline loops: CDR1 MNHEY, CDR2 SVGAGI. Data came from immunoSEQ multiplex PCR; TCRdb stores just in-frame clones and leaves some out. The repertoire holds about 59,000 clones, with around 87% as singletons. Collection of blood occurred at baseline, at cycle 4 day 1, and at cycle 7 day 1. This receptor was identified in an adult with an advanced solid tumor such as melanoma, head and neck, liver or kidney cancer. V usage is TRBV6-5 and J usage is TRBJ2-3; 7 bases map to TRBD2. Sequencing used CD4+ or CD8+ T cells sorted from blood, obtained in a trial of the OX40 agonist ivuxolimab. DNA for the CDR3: TGTGCCAGCAGTTACTCGAGCGGAAGGGGAGGGGATACGCAGTATTTT. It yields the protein CASSYSSGRGGDTQYF.